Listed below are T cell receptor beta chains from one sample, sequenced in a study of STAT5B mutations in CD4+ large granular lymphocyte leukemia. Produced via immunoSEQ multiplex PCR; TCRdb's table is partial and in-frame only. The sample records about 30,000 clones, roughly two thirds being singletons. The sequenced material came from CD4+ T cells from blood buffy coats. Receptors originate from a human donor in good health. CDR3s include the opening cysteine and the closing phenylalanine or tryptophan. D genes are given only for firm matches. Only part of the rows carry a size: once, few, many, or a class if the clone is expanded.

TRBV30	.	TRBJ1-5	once	TGTGCCTGGAGTTACAGGGACCCTAGCAATCAGCCCCAGCATTTT	CAWSYRDPSNQPQHF
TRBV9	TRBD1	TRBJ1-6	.	TGTGCCAGCAGCGAAGGAGGGGGCGGTTCACCCCTCCACTTT	CASSEGGGGSPLHF
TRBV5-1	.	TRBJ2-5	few	TGCGCCAGCAGCTTGCAGGGGGGACGGGAGACCCAGTACTTC	CASSLQGGRETQYF
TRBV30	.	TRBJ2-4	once	TGTGCCTGGGCCCGACAGAAAAACATTCAGTACTTC	CAWARQKNIQYF
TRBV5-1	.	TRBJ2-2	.	TGCGCCAGCAGCCGGGACAACACGAACACCGGGGAGCTGTTTTTT	CASSRDNTNTGELFF
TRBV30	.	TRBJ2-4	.	TGTGCCTCCCGACAGGAGGGGGCCAAAAACATTCAGTACTTC	CASRQEGAKNIQYF
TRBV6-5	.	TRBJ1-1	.	TGTGCCAGCAGTTACTCACCTCGGGCGGGGAACACTGAAACTTTCTTT	CASSYSPRAGNTETFF
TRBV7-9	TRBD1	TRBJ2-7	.	TGTGCCAGCAGCTTGGGGACAGGGTGGAAAAACGAGCAGTACTTC	CASSLGTGWKNEQYF
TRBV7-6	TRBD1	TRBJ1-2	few	TGTGCCAGCAGCCCAGGACAGGGCTATGGCTACACCTTC	CASSPGQGYGYTF
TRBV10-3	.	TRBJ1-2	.	TGTGCCATCAGTGAATTAGGGGAAATCTATGGCTACACCTTC	CAISELGEIYGYTF
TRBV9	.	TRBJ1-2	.	TGTGCCAGCAGCGTAACCGGCTTCGTCGGGGGCTACACCTTC	CASSVTGFVGGYTF
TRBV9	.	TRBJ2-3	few	TGTGCCAGCAGCGTAGATCCCCCCGGGGGGCCGATGGATACGCAGTATTTT	CASSVDPPGGPMDTQYF
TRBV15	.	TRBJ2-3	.	TGTGCCACCAGCTTTCCCGACTGGCCCCGGCCCGACACAGATACGCAGTATTTT	CATSFPDWPRPDTDTQYF
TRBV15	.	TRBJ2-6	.	TGTGCCACCCCGGCGTTTGGGGCCAACGTCCTGACTTTC	CATPAFGANVLTF
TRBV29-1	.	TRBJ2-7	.	TGCAGCGTTGACGGGGGTGAGTTCGAGCAGTACTTC	CSVDGGEFEQYF
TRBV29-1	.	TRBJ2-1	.	TGCAGCGTTGAAAACACAGGGATTTCGGATGAGCAGTTCTTC	CSVENTGISDEQFF
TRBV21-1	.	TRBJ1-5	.	TGTGCCAGCAACTACCCCTGGGACAGAGGGTTGGACAATCAGCCCCAGCATTTT	CASNYPWDRGLDNQPQHF
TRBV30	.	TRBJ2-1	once	TGTGCCTGGAGGAAGGGAGGTCTTCGGCAGTTCTTC	CAWRKGGLRQFF
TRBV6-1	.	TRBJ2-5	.	TGTGCCAGCACCCGGGGCCAGAAAGAGACCCAGTACTTC	CASTRGQKETQYF
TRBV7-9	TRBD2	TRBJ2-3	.	TGTGCCAGCAGCCCACCCAGGGGTAGCGGGGGGCTGGAAGATACGCAGTATTTT	CASSPPRGSGGLEDTQYF
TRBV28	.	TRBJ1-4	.	TGTGCCAGCATCCATCTGGGAAAACTGTTTTTT	CASIHLGKLFF
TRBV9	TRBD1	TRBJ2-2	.	TGTGCCAGCAGCGCGACAGGGACAAGCACCGGGGAGCTGTTTTTT	CASSATGTSTGELFF
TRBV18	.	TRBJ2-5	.	TGTGCCAGCTCACTCCAAGAGACCCAGTACTTC	CASSLQETQYF
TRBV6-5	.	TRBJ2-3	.	TGTGCCAGCAGTCAGCTAGCAGCTAGCACAGATACGCAGTATTTT	CASSQLAASTDTQYF
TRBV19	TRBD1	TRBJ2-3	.	TGTGCCACGCAGGGGGCCAACGCAGATACGCAGTATTTT	CATQGANADTQYF
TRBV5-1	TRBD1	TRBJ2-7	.	TGCGCCAGCAGCCCGGGACAAGGGGGCGCGTACGAGCAGTACTTC	CASSPGQGGAYEQYF
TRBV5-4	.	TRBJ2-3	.	TGTGCCAGCAGCCTCCCCAAGACCACAGATACGCAGTATTTT	CASSLPKTTDTQYF
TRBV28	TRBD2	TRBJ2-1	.	TGTGCCAGCAGTTTTGGAGCGGGGGGGCAGCAGTTCTTC	CASSFGAGGQQFF
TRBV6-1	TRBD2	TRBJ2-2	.	TGTGCCAGCAGTGCCCTTACTAGCGGGGCCACAACCGGGGAGCTGTTTTTT	CASSALTSGATTGELFF
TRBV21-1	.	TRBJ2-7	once	TGTGCCAGCATCCTGGAATCGGAGAGCTCCTACGAGCAGTACTTC	CASILESESSYEQYF
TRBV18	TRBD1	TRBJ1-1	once	TGTGCCAGCTCCCCCAAATCACAGGGGGTAGGAACTGAAGCTTTCTTT	CASSPKSQGVGTEAFF
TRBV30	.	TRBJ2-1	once	TGTGCCTGGAGTGCAAGCGGGTTCTACAATGAGCAGTTCTTC	CAWSASGFYNEQFF
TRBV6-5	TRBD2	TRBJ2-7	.	TGTGCCAGCAGTAGTACCGGGACTAGCAAATACGAGCAGTACTTC	CASSSTGTSKYEQYF
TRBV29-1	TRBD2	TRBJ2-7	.	TGCAGCGTCCTTGGGGGGTCTAGCGGGGGTCCGCAGTACGAGCAGTACTTC	CSVLGGSSGGPQYEQYF
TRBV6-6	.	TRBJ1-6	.	TGTGCCAGCAGCGCAAGGACGGCTGATAATTCACCCCTCCACTTT	CASSARTADNSPLHF
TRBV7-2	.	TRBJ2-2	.	TGTGCCAGCAGCTCCCAGCCGGGTTCCGGGGAGCTGTTTTTT	CASSSQPGSGELFF
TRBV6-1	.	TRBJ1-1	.	TGTGCCAGTCAGGAGGGGCGGTGGACTGAAGCTTTCTTT	CASQEGRWTEAFF
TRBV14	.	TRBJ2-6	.	TGTGCCAGCAGCCCATTCGAACCGGTTCGGGCAGGGGCCAACGTCCTGACTTTC	CASSPFEPVRAGANVLTF
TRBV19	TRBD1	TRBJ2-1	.	TGTGCCAGTAGTGGGGGACAGGGGGCCAATGAGCAGTTCTTC	CASSGGQGANEQFF
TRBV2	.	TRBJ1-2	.	TGTGCCAGCAACCCCAGCAGGGTCTATGGCTACACCTTC	CASNPSRVYGYTF
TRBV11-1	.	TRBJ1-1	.	TGTGCCAGCAGCACAACAGGGATCACTGAAGCTTTCTTT	CASSTTGITEAFF
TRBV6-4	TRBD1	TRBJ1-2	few	TGTGCCAGCAGTGACTGGGCAGGGGGCAACGATGGCTACACCTTC	CASSDWAGGNDGYTF
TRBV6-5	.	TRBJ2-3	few	TGTGCCAGCAGTTACTCTACCCGGCAGGCAGATACGCAGTATTTT	CASSYSTRQADTQYF
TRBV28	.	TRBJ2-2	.	TGTGCCAGCAGTTTATCCGGAATCCCCGGGGAGCTGTTTTTT	CASSLSGIPGELFF
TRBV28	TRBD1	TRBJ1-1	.	TGTGCCAGCAGTCTTACAGGGGGAGCTTTCTTT	CASSLTGGAFF
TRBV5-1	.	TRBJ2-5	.	TGCGCCAGCAGCTTGGGAGGGGTCCGGGAGACCCAGTACTTC	CASSLGGVRETQYF